The 20 T cell receptor beta chains presented below share a single source sample, sequenced in a study of patients and donors after allogeneic stem cell transplantation. TCRdb analysed the RT-PCR reads with MiXCR anew, one entry per CDR3 protein. Seen here are more than 850,000 distinct CDR3 sequences, 15% to 20% observed once, and the top ten hold under 6.5%. Sequencing was performed on blood, either unsorted or a sorted T cell fraction (not recorded which). These receptors came from a human donor who was either an allogeneic HSCT recipient or a stem cell or donor lymphocyte infusion donor (not recorded which). It is not recorded whose cells these are; they may come from a transplant donor.

This clonotype was counted a few times. V is TRBV18 and J is TRBJ2-1; D is tentatively TRBD1 or TRBD2 (6 bases each). The germline V gene encodes CDR1 KGHSH and CDR2 LQKENI. The length of the CDR3 is 14 residues. The V end lost 2 bases, the J end lost 6 bases, and 11 bases lay between the germline ends. In nucleotides, the CDR3 is TGTGCCAGCTCACCAGTCAGGGGAGGCAATGAGCAGTTCTTC. It yields the protein CASSPVRGGNEQFF.

There are many counts of this clonotype. This chain joins TRBV10-3 and TRBJ1-2; a possible D gene is TRBD1 (5 bases). The V and J ends lost 6 bases and 8 bases respectively, with 16 bases between them. In germline, CDR1 is ENHRY, CDR2 SYGVKD. This CDR3 contains 13 residues. CDR3: CAIRIDSRRGYTF. CDR3 DNA: TGTGCCATCAGGATAGACAGCAGGAGGGGCTACACCTTC.

This clonotype was counted a few times. The V and J genes are TRBV12-3 or TRBV12-4 and TRBJ2-2, with 7 bases aligning to TRBD1. CDR3 length: 18 amino acids. V lost 6 bases, J lost 0 bases, and 13 bases stayed unmatched. The CDR3 reads CASSRYRTGTANTGELFF. CDR3 bases: TGTGCCAGCAGCCGCTACCGAACCGGGACAGCGAACACCGGGGAGCTGTTTTTT.

This clonotype was found a few times. J is TRBJ1-5 and V is TRBV30, with a tentative D call TRBD1 (6 bases). Trimming shortened V by 1 base and J by 2 bases, and 12 bases separated the two germline ends. Germline V gene lookup returns CDR1 GTSNPN and CDR2 SVGIG (reference sequence). CDR3 size: 15 residues. CDR3 protein: CAWSDQGLGNQPQHF. The CDR3 DNA sequence: TGTGCCTGGAGTGACCAGGGGCTAGGCAATCAGCCCCAGCATTTT.

This clonotype was counted a few times. The chain is built from TRBV3-1 and TRBJ2-1; TRBD2 matches at 7 bases. Per the germline V gene, CDR1 is LGHDT and CDR2 is YNNKEL (reference sequence). J gave up 3 bases and V 4 bases, and 9 bases lay outside the gene matches. The CDR3 has 16 residues. CDR3 residues: CASSPQERGGYNEQFF. CDR3 in DNA: TGTGCCAGCAGCCCACAGGAGCGGGGAGGCTACAATGAGCAGTTCTTC.

There are many counts of this clonotype. The chain couples TRBV5-1 to TRBJ2-5, with 9 bases that match TRBD2. The ends lost 4 bases at V and 3 bases at J; junction bases unmatched: 7. This CDR3 contains 15 residues. Germline-derived CDR1 and CDR2 are SGHRS and YFSETQ. The CDR3 region has the DNA TGCGCCAGCAGCGTAGATCTAGCGGGAAAAGAGACCCAGTACTTC. The encoded protein is CASSVDLAGKETQYF.

The chain carries TRBV5-1 and TRBJ1-6; no firm D call. The CDR3 loop spans 14 amino acids. V was pared by 4 bases and J by 7 bases, with 12 bases between. Germline CDR1 reads SGHRS; CDR2 reads YFSETQ. The CDR3 region is CASSSRAPNSPLHF. The CDR3 DNA reads as TGCGCCAGCAGCAGCCGGGCTCCGAATTCACCCCTCCACTTT.

This clonotype was seen many times. The rearrangement uses TRBV20-1 and TRBJ2-5; tentatively, D is TRBD2 (5 bases). In germline, CDR1 is DFQATT, CDR2 SNEGSKA (reference sequence). V was cut by 6 bases and J by 0 bases, with 8 bases left in between. CDR3 size: 12 residues. As DNA, the CDR3 is TGCAGTGCCACGGGGTACCAAGAGACCCAGTACTTC. This gives the protein CSATGYQETQYF.

The V gene is TRBV24-1, the J gene TRBJ1-5, with 7 bases matching TRBD1. V was pared by 0 bases and J by 6 bases, with 4 bases of the junction left unmatched. The CDR3 consists of 15 residues. The germline CDR1 and CDR2 sequences are KGHDR and SFDVKD. In DNA form, the CDR3 reads TGTGCCACCAGTGATTTGTACAGGGGTGGTCAGCCCCAGCATTTT. It specifies CATSDLYRGGQPQHF.

The chain is built from TRBV5-1 and TRBJ2-5; TRBD2 aligns across 10 bases. CDR3 length: 15 amino acids. J lost 4 bases, V lost 5 bases, and 8 bases had no gene match. In germline, CDR1 is SGHRS, CDR2 YFSETQ. CDR3 in DNA: TGCGCCAGCAGTGCAGTAGCGGGGGGACGAGAGACCCAGTACTTC. Residues: CASSAVAGGRETQYF.

This clonotype was observed a single time. CDR3 DNA: TGTGCCAGCAGTGATTGGGAAGGGCTGTCCTACGAGCAGTACTTC. Translating gives CASSDWEGLSYEQYF. This chain uses TRBV6-1 with TRBJ2-7; no definite D call. Trimming left V 3 bases short and J 1 base short, with 13 bases between. Germline loops: CDR1 MNHNS, CDR2 SASEGT. CDR3 size: 15 residues.

This clonotype was seen a handful of times. The genes are TRBV12-3 or TRBV12-4 and TRBJ2-2, with D uncertain. Trimming pared 10 bases from V and 4 bases from J, leaving 10 bases between. The CDR3 covers 12 residues. DNA of the CDR3: TGTGCCACCCGGATACCCACCGGGGAGCTGTTTTTT. Translation: CATRIPTGELFF.

V usage is TRBV12-3 or TRBV12-4 and J usage is TRBJ1-2; 7 bases align to TRBD1. This CDR3 is 13 amino acids long. The V gene end was trimmed by 5 bases and the J gene end by 8 bases; junction bases not matched to a gene: 8. CDR3 protein: CASSGQARGGYTF. As DNA, the CDR3 is TGTGCCAGCAGTGGACAGGCGAGGGGGGGCTACACCTTC.

The chain combines TRBV5-1 with TRBJ2-7, with 11 bases aligning to TRBD2. The V segment lost 2 bases and the J segment 4 bases; nucleotides outside the gene matches: 5. The CDR3 covers 15 residues. The germline CDR1 and CDR2 sequences are SGHRS and YFSETQ. The CDR3 reads CASSFTSGRMYEQYF. As DNA, the CDR3 is TGCGCCAGCAGCTTCACTAGCGGGAGAATGTACGAGCAGTACTTC. Full variable domain (rest looked up from reference TRBV5-1 and TRBJ2-7): KAGVTQTPRYLIKTRGQQVTLSCSPISGHRSVSWYQQTPGQGLQFLFEYFSETQRNKGNFPGRFSGRQFSNSRSEMNVSTLELGDSALYLCASSFTSGRMYEQYFGPGTRLTVT.

A few counts support this clonotype. V usage is TRBV3-1 and J usage is TRBJ2-1, with D unresolved. Germline-derived CDR1 and CDR2 are LGHDT and YNNKEL (reference sequence). The CDR3 has 15 residues. V lost 5 bases and J lost 6, with 17 bases in between. CDR3 DNA: TGTGCCAGCAGCTTTGACATCCGGGCAAGCAATGAGCAGTTCTTC. Its translation is CASSFDIRASNEQFF.

This chain connects TRBV7-2 to TRBJ2-7; D ambiguous. Germline V lookup: CDR1 SGHTA, CDR2 FQGNSA. V was trimmed by 1 base and J by 9 bases, leaving 13 bases between them. The length of the CDR3 is 13 residues. CDR3 in amino acids: CASSLGVSPLQYF. CDR3 DNA: TGTGCCAGCAGCTTAGGGGTCAGCCCACTGCAGTACTTC.

V gene TRBV6-1 combines with J gene TRBJ1-2; 7 bases match TRBD1. V lost 7 bases to trimming and J lost 0 bases; unmatched junction nucleotides: 8. Germline V gene data show CDR1 as MNHNS and CDR2 as SASEGT. The CDR3 has 15 residues. For the CDR3, the DNA is TGTGCCAGCACGGTCCGGGACAGTGCTAACTATGGCTACACCTTC. Translating it yields CASTVRDSANYGYTF.

This clonotype occurred a few times. The chain joins TRBV5-4 to TRBJ2-3; TRBD1 aligns across 9 bases. Germline trimming cut 2 bases from V and 4 bases from J; bases unmatched to any gene: 8. Looked up from germline, CDR1 is SGHNT and CDR2 is YYREEE (reference sequence). The length of the CDR3 is 16 residues. CDR3 bases: TGTGCCAGCAGCTTTTTGGGACAGGGATATCCAGATACGCAGTATTTT. It yields the protein CASSFLGQGYPDTQYF.

Ten or more counts support this clonotype. The chain carries TRBV20-1 and TRBJ2-1; 13 nucleotides match TRBD2. With V trimmed by 6 bases and J by 9 bases, 11 bases remained unmatched. The CDR3 is 15 residues long. CDR1 and CDR2 from the germline V gene are DFQATT and SNEGSKA (reference sequence). The CDR3 nucleotides are TGCAGTGCGGCGGGACTAGCGGGAATGGCGCCTGAGCAGTTCTTC. Amino acids: CSAAGLAGMAPEQFF.

This clonotype was recorded a few times. V and J are TRBV7-2 and TRBJ2-4, with a possible D match to TRBD1 (6 bases). The ends were cut back, 2 bases at V and 0 bases at J, with 14 bases in the middle. Germline V gene lookup returns CDR1 SGHTA and CDR2 FQGNSA. CDR3 length: 17 amino acids. CDR3 sequence: CASSLQSTRGAKNIQYF. CDR3 coding DNA: TGTGCCAGCAGCTTACAAAGTACCAGGGGAGCCAAAAACATTCAGTACTTC.